The TCR beta chain under discussion was sequenced for a study of OX40 agonist ivuxolimab in advanced cancers. Study at large: Patients in the trial were receiving intravenous ivuxolimab every 2 weeks, at doses of 0.01 to 10 mg/kg.

Blood specimens came from baseline, cycle 4 day 1, and cycle 7 day 1. The protocol was immunoSEQ multiplex PCR, while the TCRdb copy is restricted to in-frame clones and leaves out a portion. The table lists approximately 98,000 clones, approximately 89% of them singletons. Notes on this clone: Its specificity is unknown.

Study observations and caveats: The authors also found low normalized T-cell clonal expansion in some nonresponders.

V lost 3 bases, J lost 3 bases, and 8 bases lay in between. This CDR3 is built from 13 residues. Germline-derived CDR1 and CDR2 are LNHDA and SQIVND (reference sequence). The V and J genes are TRBV19 and TRBJ1-2; D unresolved. The receptor comes from an adult with an advanced solid tumor such as melanoma, head and neck, liver or kidney cancer. Sequenced here: CD4+ or CD8+ T cells sorted from blood, sampled in a trial of the OX40 agonist ivuxolimab. The CDR3 DNA reads as TGTGCCAGTAGTATGGTCGGGGACTATGGCTACACCTTC. Protein sequence: CASSMVGDYGYTF.